This TCR beta chain was captured in a study of CD8 T cells in ankylosing spondylitis. Study results and caveats: Peripheral blood samples showed relatively rare disease-linked clones, and these clones were CD8+. Seven to nine highly homologous variants formed a TCR beta motif that appeared characteristic of ankylosing spondylitis blood.

With regard to this clonotype: Its specificity is unknown.

TCR beta libraries were made by quantitative 5'-RACE with molecular barcodes. One entry per CDR3 protein, called by TCRdb with MiXCR from the 5' RACE reads. The profile shows 450,000 or so distinct CDR3 sequences, roughly 25% of them singletons. The CDR3 is 14 amino acids. V dropped 2 bases and J dropped 11 bases, with 14 bases sitting between them. Germline V gene sequence: CDR1 SGHKS, CDR2 YYEKEE (reference sequence). The rearrangement links TRBV5-5 to TRBJ1-6, with D maybe TRBD1 (5 bases). Specimen: blood, either unsorted or a sorted T cell fraction (not recorded which). This TCR was sampled from a male donor with ankylosing spondylitis. The CDR3 protein is CASSLSGPYAPLHF. The DNA for the CDR3 is TGTGCCAGCAGCTTATCGGGGCCGTATGCACCCCTCCACTTT. Full variable domain (outside the CDR3, taken from reference TRBV5-5 and TRBJ1-6): DAGVTQSPTHLIKTRGQQVTLRCSPISGHKSVSWYQQVLGQGPQFIFQYYEKEERGRGNFPDRFSARQFPNYSSELNVNALLLGDSALYLCASSLSGPYAPLHFGNGTRLTVT.